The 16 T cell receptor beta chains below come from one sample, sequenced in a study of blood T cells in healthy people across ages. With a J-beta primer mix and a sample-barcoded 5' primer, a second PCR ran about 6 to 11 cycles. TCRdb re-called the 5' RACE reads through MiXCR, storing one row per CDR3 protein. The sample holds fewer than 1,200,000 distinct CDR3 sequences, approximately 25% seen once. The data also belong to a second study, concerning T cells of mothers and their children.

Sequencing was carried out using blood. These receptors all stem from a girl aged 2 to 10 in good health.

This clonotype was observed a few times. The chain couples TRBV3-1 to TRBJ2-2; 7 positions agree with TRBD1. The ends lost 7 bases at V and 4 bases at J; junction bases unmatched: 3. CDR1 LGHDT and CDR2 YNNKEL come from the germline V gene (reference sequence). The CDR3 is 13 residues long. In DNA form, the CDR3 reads TGTGCCAGCACAGGGGGAGTCACCGGGGAGCTGTTTTTT. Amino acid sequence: CASTGGVTGELFF.

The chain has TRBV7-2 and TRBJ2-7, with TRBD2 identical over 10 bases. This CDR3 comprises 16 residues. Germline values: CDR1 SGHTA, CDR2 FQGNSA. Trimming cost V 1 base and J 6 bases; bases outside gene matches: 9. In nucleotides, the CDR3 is TGTGCCAGCAGCTTAGGGGGCCTAGCGGGAGTCTTCGAGCAGTACTTC. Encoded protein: CASSLGGLAGVFEQYF.

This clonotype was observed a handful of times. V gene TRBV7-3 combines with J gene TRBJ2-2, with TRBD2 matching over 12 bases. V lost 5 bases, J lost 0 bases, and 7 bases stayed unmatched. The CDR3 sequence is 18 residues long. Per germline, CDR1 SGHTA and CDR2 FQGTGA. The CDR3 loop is CASSQEGLAGTNTGELFF. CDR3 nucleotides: TGTGCCAGCAGCCAAGAAGGACTAGCGGGAACGAACACCGGGGAGCTGTTTTTT.

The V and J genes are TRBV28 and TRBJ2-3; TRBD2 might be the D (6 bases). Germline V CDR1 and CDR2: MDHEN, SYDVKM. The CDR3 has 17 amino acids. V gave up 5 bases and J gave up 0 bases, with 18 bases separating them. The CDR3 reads CASSITIVRDSTDTQYF. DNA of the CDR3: TGTGCCAGCAGTATCACGATAGTGCGGGATAGCACAGATACGCAGTATTTT.

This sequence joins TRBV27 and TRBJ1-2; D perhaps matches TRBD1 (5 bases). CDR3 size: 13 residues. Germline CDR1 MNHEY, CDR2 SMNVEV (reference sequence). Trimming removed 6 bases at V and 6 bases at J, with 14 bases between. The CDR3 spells CASSPYQGDGYTF. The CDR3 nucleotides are TGTGCCAGCAGCCCCTACCAGGGAGATGGCTACACCTTC.

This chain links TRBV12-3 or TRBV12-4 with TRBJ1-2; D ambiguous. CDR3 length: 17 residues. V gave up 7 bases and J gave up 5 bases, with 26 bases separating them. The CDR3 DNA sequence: TGTGCCAGCACCTCAGCAAAAGGATCCACAATAGCTTATGGCTACACCTTC. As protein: CASTSAKGSTIAYGYTF.

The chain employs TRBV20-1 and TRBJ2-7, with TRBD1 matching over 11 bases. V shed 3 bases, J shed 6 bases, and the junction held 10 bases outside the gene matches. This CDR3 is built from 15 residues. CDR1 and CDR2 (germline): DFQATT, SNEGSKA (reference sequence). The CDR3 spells CSASGLGTGGREQYF. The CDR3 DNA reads TGCAGTGCTAGTGGGTTGGGGACAGGGGGACGCGAGCAGTACTTC.

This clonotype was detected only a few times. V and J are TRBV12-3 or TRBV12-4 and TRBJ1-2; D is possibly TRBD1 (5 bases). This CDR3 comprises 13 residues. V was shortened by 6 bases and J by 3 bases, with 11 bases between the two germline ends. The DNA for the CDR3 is TGTGCCAGCAGGGCCGGGACGGACTATGGCTACACCTTC. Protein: CASRAGTDYGYTF.

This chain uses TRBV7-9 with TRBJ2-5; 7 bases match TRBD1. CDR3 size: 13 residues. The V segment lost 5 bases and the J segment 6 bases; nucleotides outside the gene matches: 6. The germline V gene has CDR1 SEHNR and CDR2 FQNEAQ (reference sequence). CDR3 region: CASSPRDRQTQYF. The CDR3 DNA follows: TGTGCCAGCAGCCCACGGGACAGACAGACCCAGTACTTC.

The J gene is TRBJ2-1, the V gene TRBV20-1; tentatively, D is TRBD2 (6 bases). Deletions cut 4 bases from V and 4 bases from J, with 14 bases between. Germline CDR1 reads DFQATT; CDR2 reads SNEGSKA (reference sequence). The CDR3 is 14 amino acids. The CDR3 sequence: CSANTRGTYNEQFF. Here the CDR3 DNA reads TGCAGTGCTAACACCCGGGGGACTTACAATGAGCAGTTCTTC.

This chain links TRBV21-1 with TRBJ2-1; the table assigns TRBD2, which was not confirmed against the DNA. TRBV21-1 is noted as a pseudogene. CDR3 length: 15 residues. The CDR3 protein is CASSKFGGRDNEQFF. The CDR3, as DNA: TGTGCCAGCAGCAAATTTGGCGGGAGGGACAATGAGCAGTTCTTC.

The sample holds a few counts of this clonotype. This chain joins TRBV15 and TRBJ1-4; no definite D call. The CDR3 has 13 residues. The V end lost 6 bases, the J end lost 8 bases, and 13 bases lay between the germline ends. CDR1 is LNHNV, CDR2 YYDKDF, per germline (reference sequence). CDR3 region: CATRSRLGEKLFF. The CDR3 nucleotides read TGTGCCACCAGGTCCCGTCTGGGGGAAAAACTGTTTTTT.

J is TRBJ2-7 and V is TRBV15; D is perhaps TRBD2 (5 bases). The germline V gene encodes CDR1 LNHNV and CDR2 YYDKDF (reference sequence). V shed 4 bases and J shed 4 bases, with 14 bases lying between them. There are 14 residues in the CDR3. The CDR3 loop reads CATSTGLGEYEQYF. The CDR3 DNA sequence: TGTGCCACCAGCACCGGGCTTGGGGAGTACGAGCAGTACTTC.

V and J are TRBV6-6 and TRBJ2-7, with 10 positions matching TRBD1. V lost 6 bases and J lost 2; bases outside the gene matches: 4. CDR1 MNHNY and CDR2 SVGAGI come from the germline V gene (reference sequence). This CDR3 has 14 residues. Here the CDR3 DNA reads TGTGCCAGCAGACGTGGGACAGGGGCCTACGAGCAGTACTTC. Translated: CASRRGTGAYEQYF.

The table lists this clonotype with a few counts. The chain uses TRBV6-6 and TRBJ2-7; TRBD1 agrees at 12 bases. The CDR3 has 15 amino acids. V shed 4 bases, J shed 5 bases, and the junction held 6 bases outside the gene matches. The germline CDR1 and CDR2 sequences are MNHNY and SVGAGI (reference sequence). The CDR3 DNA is TGTGCCAGCAGTTTAGGGACAGGGGGCCTTGACGAGCAGTACTTC. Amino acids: CASSLGTGGLDEQYF.

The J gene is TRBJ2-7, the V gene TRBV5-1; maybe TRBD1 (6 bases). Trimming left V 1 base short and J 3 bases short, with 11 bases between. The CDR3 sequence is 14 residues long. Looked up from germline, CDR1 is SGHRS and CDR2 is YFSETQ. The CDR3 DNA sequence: TGCGCCAGCAGCTTGAAACAGGGCGGCTACGAGCAGTACTTC. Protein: CASSLKQGGYEQYF.